These 4 T cell receptor beta chains came from one sample sequenced in a study of T cell changes during pregnancy in multiple sclerosis. Here immunoSEQ multiplex PCR was the method, and the copy in TCRdb shows in-frame clones only, minus some. The table includes 13,000 or so clones, more than 85% detected once. The source material was peripheral blood, sampled in the second trimester of pregnancy. Receptors originate from a female donor in good health, enrolled as a control in a pregnancy study.

The chain joins TRBV7-2 to TRBJ2-7; the D gene is possibly TRBD1 (6 bases). Per germline, CDR1 SGHTA and CDR2 FQGNSA. There are 14 residues in the CDR3. The V gene lost 3 bases and the J gene lost 2 bases, with 11 bases spanning the gap. The CDR3 DNA sequence: TGTGCCAGCAGCTTGGACAGTCTTACCTACGAGCAGTACTTC. Translated: CASSLDSLTYEQYF.

The V gene is TRBV28, the J gene TRBJ1-5; 9 nucleotides align to TRBD1. CDR3 length: 15 residues. The trim removed 5 bases at V and 7 bases at J, leaving 9 bases unmatched. Germline lookup yields CDR1 MDHEN and CDR2 SYDVKM. The CDR3 nucleotides read TGTGCCAGCAGTGGCCACACAGGGGGCGGACAGCCCCAGCATTTT. Protein sequence: CASSGHTGGGQPQHF.

The chain is built from TRBV5-1 and TRBJ2-1; 14 bases map to TRBD2. J gave up 8 bases and V 4 bases, and 14 bases lay outside the gene matches. The CDR3 totals 18 residues. Germline V CDR1 and CDR2: SGHRS, YFSETQ. Here the CDR3 DNA reads TGCGCCAGCAGCAGGGGGACTAGCGGGGGTAGAGTTTCGCATGAGCAGTTCTTC. As protein: CASSRGTSGGRVSHEQFF.

V and J are TRBV19 and TRBJ2-7; 14 positions match TRBD2. The CDR3 is 16 amino acids. Germline values: CDR1 LNHDA, CDR2 SQIVND (reference sequence). Trimming cost V 4 bases and J 2 bases; bases outside gene matches: 4. The chain's CDR3 is CASSRGLAGDPYEQYF. The CDR3 DNA is TGTGCCAGTAGTAGGGGACTAGCGGGAGATCCCTACGAGCAGTACTTC.